The rows below give T cell receptor beta chains drawn from one sample of a study of cytomegalovirus exposure and HLA in healthy donors. Profiled with immunoSEQ multiplex PCR; TCRdb holds only in-frame clones, not every one. The top ten clones hold approximately 3.7% of a sample with about 98,000 clones, approximately 80% of them seen once. Sequenced input: PBMCs. These receptors originate from a female donor in good health and CMV-seropositive. Each CDR3 is given with its conserved first and last residue. Fields, in order: D gene, V gene, clone size, CDR3 length, J gene, CDR3 DNA, CDR3 protein. D genes are given only for firm matches. Some rows mark clone size as missing; the rest say once, few, many or name a class of expanded clone.

-,TRBV29-1,-,18,TRBJ1-1,TGCAGCGTCCTCCGGGACTCCCCCTTCGGGGTCATGAACACTGAAGCTTTCTTT,CSVLRDSPFGVMNTEAFF
-,TRBV7-6,-,14,TRBJ2-5,TGTGCCAGCAGCTTAGGCGGGGCCCAAGAGACCCAGTACTTC,CASSLGGAQETQYF
-,TRBV11-2,-,14,TRBJ2-7,TGTGCCAGCAGCTTAGTGTGGTCAGACTACGAGCAGTACTTC,CASSLVWSDYEQYF
TRBD1,TRBV19,-,14,TRBJ1-1,TGTGCCAGTAGTAGACAGGGTAAGGGCACTGAAGCTTTCTTT,CASSRQGKGTEAFF
TRBD1,TRBV27,-,13,TRBJ1-1,TGTGCCAGCAGTACTTACAGGGGCAGAGAAGCTTTCTTT,CASSTYRGREAFF
-,TRBV6-6,-,15,TRBJ1-1,TGTGCCAGCAGTCCCCTCCAGGGACAGAACACTGAAGCTTTCTTT,CASSPLQGQNTEAFF
TRBD1,TRBV13,-,14,TRBJ2-7,TGTGCCAGCAGCCCGCGGACAGGGAGCTACGAGCAGTACTTC,CASSPRTGSYEQYF
TRBD2,TRBV4-2,few,15,TRBJ2-3,TGTGCCAGCAGCCACCAGCGGGGGGGCACAGATACGCAGTATTTT,CASSHQRGGTDTQYF
TRBD2,TRBV10-1,-,16,TRBJ2-1,TGCGCCAGCAGTGAGTCGAGGCGGGGGGTACGGAATGAGCAGTTCTTC,CASSESRRGVRNEQFF
TRBD2,TRBV6-5,-,15,TRBJ2-5,TGTGCCAGCAGTTACTCCGGGACTAGCGGATGGGAGCAGTACTTC,CASSYSGTSGWEQYF
-,TRBV5-6,-,13,TRBJ2-1,TGTGCCAGCAGCTTCTCCAGGGTACCTGAGCAGTTCTTC,CASSFSRVPEQFF
-,TRBV27,-,13,TRBJ1-5,TGTGCCAGCAGAAGACAGAACAATCAGCCCCAGCATTTT,CASRRQNNQPQHF
-,TRBV28,-,13,TRBJ2-5,TGTGCCAGCAGTCACGCGGGGACGGAGACCCAGTACTTC,CASSHAGTETQYF
-,TRBV19,-,16,TRBJ2-7,TGTGCCAGTAGTATAGCAGGAGTGGGGCAGCCCTACGAGCAGTACTTC,CASSIAGVGQPYEQYF
-,TRBV11-2,few,13,TRBJ2-7,TGTGCCAGCAGCTTAGGGGGGGACTACGAGCAGTACTTC,CASSLGGDYEQYF
-,TRBV5-4,-,14,TRBJ2-7,TGTGCCAGCAGCTCCCCAGACAGAAGCTACGAGCAGTACTTC,CASSSPDRSYEQYF
TRBD1,TRBV5-1,-,13,TRBJ1-1,TGCGCCAGCAGCCAACAGGGGGGAACTGAAGCTTTCTTT,CASSQQGGTEAFF
TRBD2,TRBV27,-,13,TRBJ2-7,TGTGCCAGCAGTTCCGGACTAGCGGGCGAGCAGTACTTC,CASSSGLAGEQYF
TRBD1,TRBV19,-,15,TRBJ2-7,TGTGCCAGTAGTATTGGCCGGGACAGGGGCCACGAGCAGTACTTC,CASSIGRDRGHEQYF
-,TRBV29-1,-,14,TRBJ1-1,TGCAGCGTTGTTGTATACAGCATGAACACTGAAGCTTTCTTT,CSVVVYSMNTEAFF
-,TRBV14,-,16,TRBJ2-1,TGTGCCAGCAGCCAAGAGTCGTTCCTAGGCGTCAATGAGCAGTTCTTC,CASSQESFLGVNEQFF
TRBD1,TRBV7-9,-,14,TRBJ1-2,TGTGCCAGCAGCCTGACCGGGACAGACTATGGCTACACCTTC,CASSLTGTDYGYTF
-,TRBV10-3,-,15,TRBJ2-3,TGTGCCATCAATAGTGCAGGTGCTAGCACAGATACGCAGTATTTT,CAINSAGASTDTQYF
-,TRBV19,-,13,TRBJ2-6,TGTGCCAGCATGGAGTACGGGGCCAACGTCCTGACTTTC,CASMEYGANVLTF
-,TRBV5-1,once,16,TRBJ2-3,TGCGCCAGCAGCGAAGGAGAGAGAAGCCCCACAGATACGCAGTATTTT,CASSEGERSPTDTQYF
TRBD2,TRBV4-1,-,16,TRBJ2-7,TGCGCCAGCAGCCCAGGACCGGGACTAGCAACGTACGAGCAGTACTTC,CASSPGPGLATYEQYF
TRBD1,TRBV10-2,-,17,TRBJ1-5,TGCGCCAGCAGTGAGGCGGGAGGGGGCGCAGGCAATCAGCCCCAGCATTTT,CASSEAGGGAGNQPQHF
TRBD1,TRBV7-2,-,16,TRBJ1-6,TGTGCCAGCAGCTTGCGGACAGGGAGGGCACAATCACCCCTCCACTTT,CASSLRTGRAQSPLHF
-,TRBV5-4,-,13,TRBJ1-1,TGTGCCAGCAGCACGGGACAGAACACTGAAGCTTTCTTT,CASSTGQNTEAFF
-,TRBV7-9,-,13,TRBJ2-3,TGTGCCAGCAGCTCCGGGGTCACAGATACGCAGTATTTT,CASSSGVTDTQYF
-,TRBV5-6,-,14,TRBJ1-1,TGTGCCAGCAGAGTACAGGGCATGAACACTGAAGCTTTCTTT,CASRVQGMNTEAFF
-,TRBV19,-,13,TRBJ2-5,TGTGCCAGTAGTACTAGAGTCCAAGAGACCCAGTACTTC,CASSTRVQETQYF
TRBD1,TRBV27,-,13,TRBJ1-1,TGTGCCAGCAGTCGACAGGGATACACTGAAGCTTTCTTT,CASSRQGYTEAFF
-,TRBV5-6,-,12,TRBJ2-7,TGTGCCAGCAGCCTTACAGGGTACGAGCAGTACTTC,CASSLTGYEQYF
-,TRBV14,-,15,TRBJ2-3,TGTGCCAGCAGCCAACGAGACAGCGCCACAGATACGCAGTATTTT,CASSQRDSATDTQYF
-,TRBV9,-,17,TRBJ2-3,TGTGCCAGCAGCCCCCCCCCTTTTGCGTCTAGCACAGATACGCAGTATTTT,CASSPPPFASSTDTQYF
TRBD1,TRBV7-9,-,16,TRBJ1-4,TGTGCCAGCAGCTCTACAAACAGGGGTGCTAATGAAAAACTGTTTTTT,CASSSTNRGANEKLFF
-,TRBV19,-,15,TRBJ1-2,TGTGCCAGTAGTATAGTGAGGGACTCACCCACGGGCTACACCTTC,CASSIVRDSPTGYTF
-,TRBV7-2,-,14,TRBJ1-1,TGTGCCAGCAGCTCCGGGCAGGGCCACACTGAAGCTTTCTTT,CASSSGQGHTEAFF
-,TRBV6-5,-,14,TRBJ1-1,TGTGCCAGCAGTTATGACTCGGTGAACACTGAAGCTTTCTTT,CASSYDSVNTEAFF
TRBD1,TRBV18,-,16,TRBJ1-2,TGTGCCAGCTCACCATCTAGGACAGGCCTAAACTATGGCTACACCTTC,CASSPSRTGLNYGYTF
-,TRBV2,-,14,TRBJ2-5,TGTGCCAGCAGTGAGACTAGAAACCAAGAGACCCAGTACTTC,CASSETRNQETQYF
TRBD2,TRBV28,-,14,TRBJ2-1,TGTGCCAGCAGTTTATTAGCGGGAGAATATGAGCAGTTCTTC,CASSLLAGEYEQFF
-,TRBV6-5,-,14,TRBJ1-3,TGTGCCAGCAGACCTACAGGGTCAGTGGACACCATATATTTT,CASRPTGSVDTIYF
TRBD1,TRBV19,-,15,TRBJ1-5,TGTGCCAGTAGTTCATCCGGGACAGGGAATCAGCCCCAGCATTTT,CASSSSGTGNQPQHF
-,TRBV13,-,13,TRBJ2-7,TGTGCCAGCAGCTTTTTGTCAGGCCACGAGCAGTACTTC,CASSFLSGHEQYF
TRBD1,TRBV6-8,-,13,TRBJ2-1,TGTGCCCGGGACAGGGGCCATGGCAATGAGCAGTTCTTC,CARDRGHGNEQFF
-,TRBV11-2,-,12,TRBJ1-1,TGTGCCAGCAGCGGGGGGGTGACTGAAGCTTTCTTT,CASSGGVTEAFF
-,TRBV5-4,-,16,TRBJ2-1,TGTGCCAGCAGCTTGGGAGGGGGTTGGCCCTACAATGAGCAGTTCTTC,CASSLGGGWPYNEQFF